This T cell receptor (beta chain) was profiled in a study of T cells and Merkel cell carcinoma outcomes. Study-level points and caveats: Repertoire plus T-cell density reportedly predicted Merkel cell carcinoma outcomes.

Clones were sequenced by immunoSEQ multiplex PCR, and TCRdb holds only the in-frame ones, with some missing. The sample has approximately 20,000 clones; over 75% are singletons. The CDR3 consists of 13 residues. J gave up 9 bases and V 11 bases, and 16 bases lay outside the gene matches. Germline CDR1 MNHEY, CDR2 SVGAGI. This clone was counted a single time. Its antigen is not known. The specimen was tumor tissue from Merkel cell carcinoma. J is TRBJ2-7 and V is TRBV6-5; 7 bases line up with TRBD2. The clonotype was recovered from a human donor with Merkel cell carcinoma. The DNA for the CDR3 is TGTGCCGGCGTCTGGGGGGGTCAGTGCGGGCAGTACTTC. It is translated as CAGVWGGQCGQYF.